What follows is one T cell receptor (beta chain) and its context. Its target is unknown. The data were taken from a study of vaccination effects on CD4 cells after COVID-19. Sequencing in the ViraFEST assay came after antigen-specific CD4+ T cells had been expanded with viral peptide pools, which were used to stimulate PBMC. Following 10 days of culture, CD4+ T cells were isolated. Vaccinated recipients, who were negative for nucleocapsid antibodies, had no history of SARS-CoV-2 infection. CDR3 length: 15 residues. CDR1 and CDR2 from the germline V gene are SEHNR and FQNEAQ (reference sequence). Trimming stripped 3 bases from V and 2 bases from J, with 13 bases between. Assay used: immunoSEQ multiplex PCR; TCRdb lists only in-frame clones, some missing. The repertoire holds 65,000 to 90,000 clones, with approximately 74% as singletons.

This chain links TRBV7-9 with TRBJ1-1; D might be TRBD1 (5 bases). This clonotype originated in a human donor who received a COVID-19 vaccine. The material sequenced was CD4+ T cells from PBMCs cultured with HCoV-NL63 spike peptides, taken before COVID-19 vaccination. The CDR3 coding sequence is TGTGCCAGCAGCTTGCCGACAGACAGAAACACTGAAGCTTTCTTT. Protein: CASSLPTDRNTEAFF.